The 32 T cell receptor beta chains listed next were all sequenced from one sample in a study of lymphopenia after photon versus proton radiotherapy. TCRdb's table, derived via immunoSEQ multiplex PCR, lists solely in-frame clones and lacks some. The sample shows around 26,000 clones, around 81% of them seen only once. The sample consisted of peripheral blood, taken from a patient treated with photon-based radiotherapy. Receptor source: a man aged 45 to 65 with gastric cancer.

The genes are TRBV19 and TRBJ1-6; possible D gene TRBD1, 6 bases. The length of the CDR3 is 14 residues. Germline lookup yields CDR1 LNHDA and CDR2 SQIVND (reference sequence). Trimming left V 5 bases short and J 9 bases short, with 14 bases between. The CDR3 sequence is CASSLQGYGSPLHF. The DNA for the CDR3 is TGTGCCAGTAGTCTACAGGGATATGGTTCACCCCTCCACTTT.

This rearrangement joins TRBV10-3 to TRBJ2-3, with 9 bases that match TRBD2. This CDR3 region has 19 residues. Losses at the gene ends were 6 bases for V and 0 bases for J; bases not matched to a gene: 16. Germline CDR1 reads ENHRY; CDR2 reads SYGVKD. CDR3 coding DNA: TGTGCCATCAGCCGAATGAGGGGCCAGCGGGGGGTTAGCACAGATACGCAGTATTTT. It yields the protein CAISRMRGQRGVSTDTQYF.

V is TRBV19 and J is TRBJ2-7, with a tentative D call TRBD1 (5 bases). Deletions cut 6 bases from V and 1 base from J, with 16 bases between. CDR1 LNHDA and CDR2 SQIVND come from the germline V gene (reference sequence). The CDR3 consists of 15 residues. The CDR3 sequence: CASRQEEGVSYEQYF. DNA of the CDR3: TGTGCCAGTAGGCAAGAAGAAGGGGTGTCCTACGAGCAGTACTTC.

The chain uses TRBV14 and TRBJ2-7, with D unresolved. This CDR3 is 13 amino acids long. V lost 1 base and J 2 bases, leaving 6 bases between the germline ends. Looked up from germline, CDR1 is SGHDN and CDR2 is FVKESK. The CDR3 nucleotides are TGTGCCAGCAGCCAAGGGCTCGCCTACGAGCAGTACTTC. It yields the protein CASSQGLAYEQYF.

The rearrangement links TRBV7-2 to TRBJ1-2; D is unclear. CDR1 is SGHTA and CDR2 is FQGNSA in the germline V gene. The CDR3 has 15 residues. The V end was cut by 2 bases, the J end by 4 bases, with 14 bases between. The CDR3: CASSLKMERLYGYTF. The CDR3, as DNA: TGTGCCAGCAGCTTAAAAATGGAGAGACTCTATGGCTACACCTTC.

This chain connects TRBV12-5 to TRBJ2-7, with 7 bases lining up with TRBD1. There are 14 residues in the CDR3. The V segment lost 5 bases and the J segment 3 bases; nucleotides outside the gene matches: 7. CDR1 is LGHNT, CDR2 FRNRAP, per germline. The CDR3 protein is CASGRQGSFYEQYF. DNA for the CDR3: TGTGCTAGTGGTCGACAGGGATCATTCTACGAGCAGTACTTC.

V usage is TRBV5-1 and J usage is TRBJ2-7; the match to TRBD2 covers 7 bases. CDR1 SGHRS and CDR2 YFSETQ come from the germline V gene. V dropped 0 bases and J dropped 6; count of bases not matched to a gene: 12. The CDR3 length is 16 residues. The CDR3 here is CASSLVSGVVGSEQYF. CDR3 sequence (DNA): TGCGCCAGCAGCTTGGTCAGCGGGGTCGTGGGAAGCGAGCAGTACTTC.

The chain links TRBV30 to TRBJ1-3, with D unresolved. The CDR3 extends over 17 amino acids. Germline V gene data show CDR1 as GTSNPN and CDR2 as SVGIG (reference sequence). The V end lost 0 bases, the J end lost 0 bases, and 15 bases lay between the germline ends. Here the CDR3 reads CAWSVSRHPSSGNTIYF. In nucleotides, the CDR3 is TGTGCCTGGAGTGTTTCCCGACACCCGAGCTCTGGAAACACCATATATTTT.

The chain uses TRBV6-4 and TRBJ2-7; the D call may be TRBD1 or TRBD2 (5 bases each). Germline CDR1 and CDR2: MRHNA and SNTAGT. V lost 6 bases, J lost 6 bases, and 21 bases lay in between. The CDR3 totals 15 residues. In DNA form, the CDR3 reads TGTGCCAGCAGCCCCGGGACCTCAAGTCCCCTCGAGCAGTACTTC. It encodes CASSPGTSSPLEQYF.

The chain's CDR3 is CASSLTGESQPQHF. The CDR3 nucleotides are TGTGCCAGCAGCTTGACGGGCGAAAGTCAGCCCCAGCATTTT. This chain connects TRBV11-2 to TRBJ1-5, with unresolved D. Germline CDR1 SGHAT, CDR2 FQNNGV. This CDR3 region has 14 residues. The V gene lost 3 bases and the J gene lost 6 bases, with 12 bases spanning the gap.

V is TRBV15 and J is TRBJ2-7, with a tentative D call TRBD2 (7 bases). Germline assignment: CDR1 LNHNV and CDR2 YYDKDF (reference sequence). This CDR3 is 16 amino acids long. Between the trimmed V and J ends, which lost 0 bases and 2 bases, there was a span of 14 bases. The CDR3, as DNA: TGTGCCACCAGCAGAGATGAGGGGGGGGGACCCTACGAGCAGTACTTC. It yields the protein CATSRDEGGGPYEQYF. Full variable domain (missing parts from reference TRBV15 and TRBJ2-7): DAMVIQNPRYQVTQFGKPVTLSCSQTLNHNVMYWYQQKSSQAPKLLFHYYDKDFNNEADTPDNFQSRRPNTSFCFLDIRSPGLGDTAMYLCATSRDEGGGPYEQYFGPGTRLTVT.

The V gene is TRBV4-1, the J gene TRBJ2-2; D unresolved. Germline V gene lookup returns CDR1 MGHRA and CDR2 YSYEKL. This CDR3 has 17 residues. V shed 0 bases and J shed 4 bases, with 15 bases lying between them. CDR3 region: CASSQEVPIGLTGELFF. CDR3 coding DNA: TGCGCCAGCAGCCAAGAGGTCCCAATCGGCCTCACCGGGGAGCTGTTTTTT.

The V call is TRBV30, the J call TRBJ1-6, with D hard to call. CDR3 size: 13 residues. Trimming pared 0 bases from V and 7 bases from J, leaving 7 bases between. Germline V gene data show CDR1 as GTSNPN and CDR2 as SVGIG (reference sequence). The CDR3 protein is CAWSVNPNSPLHF. The CDR3 DNA is TGTGCCTGGAGTGTGAATCCCAATTCACCCCTCCACTTT.

V usage is TRBV19 and J usage is TRBJ2-7; TRBD2 might be the D (5 bases). With 5 bases removed from V and 5 bases from J, the gap between germline ends came to 13 bases. The length of the CDR3 is 13 residues. Germline lookup yields CDR1 LNHDA and CDR2 SQIVND (reference sequence). For the CDR3, the DNA is TGTGCCAGTAGTCAGTCGGAGGTCCACGAGCAGTACTTC. As protein: CASSQSEVHEQYF.

The rearrangement joins TRBV7-2 to TRBJ2-3; D is undetermined. The germline V gene has CDR1 SGHTA and CDR2 FQGNSA. This CDR3 region has 13 residues. V was shortened by 3 bases and J by 4 bases, with 8 bases between the two germline ends. CDR3 protein: CASSLAFPDTQYF. CDR3 in DNA: TGTGCCAGCAGCTTGGCTTTCCCAGATACGCAGTATTTT.

J is TRBJ2-5 and V is TRBV7-9, with 7 bases lining up with TRBD2. The germline V gene has CDR1 SEHNR and CDR2 FQNEAQ (reference sequence). The CDR3 is 15 amino acids. Trimming at V came to 2 bases and at J to 5 bases, leaving 8 bases not matched to a gene. The CDR3 bases are TGTGCCAGCAGCTTACCCACGGGGGGAGTTGAGACCCAGTACTTC. Residues: CASSLPTGGVETQYF.

This chain connects TRBV6-6 to TRBJ1-1; D not resolved. V was clipped by 4 bases and J by 5 bases, with 11 bases between them. This CDR3 has 13 residues. The germline V gene encodes CDR1 MNHNY and CDR2 SVGAGI (reference sequence). CDR3 DNA sequence: TGTGCCAGCAGTTTTCCCGGTGGGACTGAAGCTTTCTTT. Its protein product is CASSFPGGTEAFF.

The V and J genes are TRBV19 and TRBJ2-5, with D possibly called TRBD1 or TRBD2 (6 bases each). CDR3 size: 15 residues. Germline V gene data show CDR1 as LNHDA and CDR2 as SQIVND (reference sequence). V lost 6 bases and J lost 2, with 16 bases in between. CDR3 nucleotides: TGTGCCAGTAGGGCGGGGACAAGAAGACAAGAGACCCAGTACTTC. The encoded protein is CASRAGTRRQETQYF.

The genes are TRBV19 and TRBJ2-2, with D uncertain. Germline CDR1 reads LNHDA; CDR2 reads SQIVND (reference sequence). Trimming shortened V by 10 bases and J by 5 bases, and 17 bases separated the two germline ends. This CDR3 has 14 residues. CDR3 in amino acids: CATRFYGVTGELFF. Written as DNA, the CDR3 is TGTGCCACCCGTTTTTATGGGGTAACCGGGGAGCTGTTTTTT.

The V gene is TRBV6-4, the J gene TRBJ2-1; the match to TRBD2 covers 8 bases. Per germline, CDR1 MRHNA and CDR2 SNTAGT. This CDR3 has 15 amino acids. J gave up 3 bases and V 2 bases, and 3 bases lay outside the gene matches. Here the CDR3 reads CASSDVAGGYNEQFF. In nucleotides, the CDR3 is TGTGCCAGCAGTGACGTGGCGGGGGGCTACAATGAGCAGTTCTTC.

Written as DNA, the CDR3 is TGTGCCAGCAACCCCGACAGGGTCAATCAGCCCCAGCATTTT. It codes for CASNPDRVNQPQHF. V and J are TRBV6-6 and TRBJ1-5, with TRBD1 matching 7 bases. The germline CDR1 and CDR2 sequences are MNHNY and SVGAGI (reference sequence). The junction had 6 bases not matched to a gene; V was cut back by 7 bases and J by 3 bases. This CDR3 contains 14 residues.

The genes are TRBV9 and TRBJ2-5; a weak D match, TRBD2 (7 bases). V was cut by 4 bases and J by 2 bases, with 18 bases left in between. Germline CDR1 SGDLS, CDR2 YYNGEE. This CDR3 spans 16 amino acids. The CDR3 DNA follows: TGTGCCAGCAGCCTGAACTCGGGGGGCACACAAGAGACCCAGTACTTC. Translated, it gives CASSLNSGGTQETQYF.

The chain employs TRBV6-1 and TRBJ2-2; D possibly corresponds to TRBD2 (6 bases). V dropped 6 bases and J dropped 4 bases, with 9 bases sitting between them. Germline CDR1 reads MNHNS; CDR2 reads SASEGT. CDR3 length: 13 residues. The CDR3 reads CASSRDSTGELFF. CDR3 DNA sequence: TGTGCCAGCAGCCGGGACTCCACCGGGGAGCTGTTTTTT.

The chain recombines TRBV5-4 with TRBJ1-6, with 8 nucleotides matching TRBD1. Germline CDR1 reads SGHNT; CDR2 reads YYREEE (reference sequence). Trimming cost V 3 bases and J 11 bases; bases outside gene matches: 4. This CDR3 has 13 amino acids. In DNA form, the CDR3 reads TGTGCCAGCAGCTCCGGACAGGGACCACCCCTCCACTTT. Amino acids: CASSSGQGPPLHF.

The chain carries TRBV5-1 and TRBJ1-2; 8 nucleotides line up with TRBD1. Germline V gene data show CDR1 as SGHRS and CDR2 as YFSETQ. This CDR3 has 15 residues. The ends lost 2 bases at V and 4 bases at J; junction bases unmatched: 7. As DNA, the CDR3 is TGCGCCAGCAGCTTTACAGGGGGTCAAGGCTATGGCTACACCTTC. Protein: CASSFTGGQGYGYTF.

The J gene is TRBJ2-7, the V gene TRBV15, with 8 bases identical to TRBD1. This CDR3 is built from 15 residues. Germline loops: CDR1 LNHNV, CDR2 YYDKDF (reference sequence). The V segment lost 1 base and the J segment 4 bases; nucleotides outside the gene matches: 6. The CDR3 bases are TGTGCCACCAGCAGAGGCGGGACAGGCCTATACGAGCAGTACGTC. Amino acid sequence: CATSRGGTGLYEQYV.

V and J are TRBV5-8 and TRBJ2-7; D may match TRBD1 or TRBD2 (5 bases each). CDR1 SGHTS and CDR2 YDEGEE come from the germline V gene. The CDR3 sequence is 17 residues long. Trimming took 0 bases from V and 2 from J, leaving 18 bases between them. DNA of the CDR3: TGTGCCAGCAGCTTGGTGTCCGAGGGGCCAACCACCTACGAGCAGTACTTC. It is translated as CASSLVSEGPTTYEQYF.

The rearrangement links TRBV4-1 to TRBJ2-6; D gene unclear. Per the germline V gene, CDR1 is MGHRA and CDR2 is YSYEKL. Trimming stripped 5 bases from V and 0 bases from J, with 8 bases between. CDR3 length: 15 amino acids. The CDR3 DNA sequence: TGCGCCAGCAGCTCAGCCATCTCTGGGGCCAACGTCCTGACTTTC. Translated, it gives CASSSAISGANVLTF.

The gene calls are TRBV5-6 and TRBJ1-5; D may be TRBD1 (6 bases). The CDR3 length is 16 residues. Germline values: CDR1 SGHDT, CDR2 YYEEEE. The germline V and J ends were trimmed by 2 bases and 5 bases, with 17 bases remaining between them. CDR3 region: CASSLGIQGWDQPQHF. In DNA, the CDR3 is TGTGCCAGCAGCTTAGGAATACAGGGCTGGGATCAGCCCCAGCATTTT. Supplemented by reference TRBV5-6 and TRBJ1-5, the full variable domain reads DAGVTQSPTHLIKTRGQQVTLRCSPKSGHDTVSWYQQALGQGPQFIFQYYEEEERQRGNFPDRFSGHQFPNYSSELNVNALLLGDSALYLCASSLGIQGWDQPQHFGDGTRLSIL.

The rearrangement links TRBV7-9 to TRBJ1-1; 10 nucleotides align to TRBD1. The germline V gene has CDR1 SEHNR and CDR2 FQNEAQ (reference sequence). V was pared by 5 bases and J by 0 bases, with 9 bases of the junction left unmatched. The CDR3 totals 17 residues. The CDR3 coding sequence is TGTGCCAGCAGCGTGAGACAGGGGGCTGGTATGAACACTGAAGCTTTCTTT. It translates to CASSVRQGAGMNTEAFF.

CDR3 residues: CASRRTYEQYV. The CDR3, as DNA: TGTGCCAGCAGACGAACATACGAGCAGTACGTC. The chain joins TRBV2 to TRBJ2-7; no reliable D call. V dropped 6 bases and J dropped 4 bases, with 7 bases sitting between them. This CDR3 spans 11 amino acids. Germline V gives CDR1 SNHLY, CDR2 FYNNEI.

This sequence joins TRBV11-2 and TRBJ2-1; tentatively, D is TRBD1 (6 bases). Germline CDR1 SGHAT, CDR2 FQNNGV. The CDR3 sequence is 14 residues long. V was pared by 1 base and J by 2 bases, with 6 bases between. The CDR3 DNA sequence: TGTGCCAGCAGCTTAGGACAGGCCTACAATGAGCAGTTCTTC. Residues: CASSLGQAYNEQFF. The complete variable domain, with remaining parts taken from reference TRBV11-2 and TRBJ2-1, reads EAGVAQSPRYKIIEKRQSVAFWCNPISGHATLYWYQQILGQGPKLLIQFQNNGVVDDSQLPKDRFSAERLKGVDSTLKIQPAKLEDSAVYLCASSLGQAYNEQFFGPGTRLTVL.